This record looks at one T cell receptor beta chain sequence and its context. Its specificity is unknown. J gave up 3 bases and V 5 bases, and 4 bases lay outside the gene matches. CDR3 length: 16 residues. In germline, CDR1 is LGHDT, CDR2 YNNKEL (reference sequence). The assay was immunoSEQ multiplex PCR, and TCRdb's table has in-frame clones only and misses some. This sample yields about 130,000 clones, of which over 65% are seen a single time; 4.1% belongs to the top ten. This entry belongs to a study of T cell responses to AZD1222 COVID-19 vaccine. Study-level points and caveats: The donors showed a predominance of white British ancestry and of females, with possible underestimation of clonal diversity. Spike-specific TCR breadth and depth rose after two AZD1222 doses. Spike regions recognized by vaccine-associated CD4 TCRs spanned the protein, led by 160-218 and 743-854.

The clonotype comes from an adult in good health. The rearrangement uses TRBV3-1 (or the pseudogene TRBV3-2) and TRBJ2-6; 10 positions match TRBD1. Source: peripheral blood, taken on day 0 of AZD1222 vaccination. CDR3 nucleotide sequence: TGTGCCAGCAGCAGACAGGGGGCGCTTGGGGCCAACGTCCTGACTTTC. Translation gives CASSRQGALGANVLTF.